These 26 T cell receptor beta chains came from one sample sequenced in a study of blood T cell repertoires in COVID-19. Using immunoSEQ multiplex PCR, the repertoire was profiled, and TCRdb retains in-frame clones only, with some absent. The data hold more than 200,000 clones, with around 90% observed a single time. Material: peripheral blood. The receptors derive from a man at least 80 years old with acute or convalescent COVID-19.

V is TRBV3-1 (or the pseudogene TRBV3-2) and J is TRBJ1-2, with 9 positions matching TRBD1. The J segment lost 4 bases and the V segment lost 4 bases, leaving 7 bases of the junction unmatched. CDR3 size: 15 residues. Germline V gives CDR1 LGHDT, CDR2 YNNKEL (reference sequence). In DNA form, the CDR3 reads TGTGCCAGCAGCCCGAGGGACAGGGCGATCTATGGCTACACCTTC. This translates into CASSPRDRAIYGYTF.

Worth noting for this clone: The sample holds other DNA sequences that translate to the same CDR3. The V and J genes are TRBV7-2 and TRBJ2-5; tentatively, D is TRBD2 (6 bases). The germline CDR1 and CDR2 sequences are SGHTA and FQGNSA. There are 13 residues in the CDR3. V was trimmed by 0 bases and J by 4 bases, leaving 6 bases between them. The chain's CDR3 is CASSLAGGETQYF. In DNA, the CDR3 is TGTGCCAGCAGCTTAGCGGGAGGAGAGACCCAGTACTTC.

The rearrangement uses TRBV7-8 and TRBJ1-2; TRBD1 might be the D (5 bases). CDR3 length: 12 amino acids. Germline V CDR1 and CDR2: SGHVS, FQNEAQ. Deletions cut 5 bases from V and 14 bases from J, with 18 bases between. The CDR3 nucleotides are TGTGCCAGCAGCCCCCGACAGAGCGCCGTTACCTTC. Encoded protein: CASSPRQSAVTF.

The rearrangement joins TRBV28 to TRBJ1-2; 7 positions match TRBD1. The CDR3 consists of 16 residues. From germline, CDR1 is MDHEN and CDR2 SYDVKM. Unmatched junction bases numbered 12, after V lost 6 bases and J lost 2 bases. DNA for the CDR3: TGTGCCAGCAGGGCGCCCGTTGGACAGGCGAACTATGGCTACACCTTC. Residues: CASRAPVGQANYGYTF.

The chain couples TRBV7-2 to TRBJ1-2, with 7 bases fitting TRBD1. Germline loops: CDR1 SGHTA, CDR2 FQGNSA. This CDR3 comprises 15 residues. V was clipped by 4 bases and J by 3 bases; unmatched bases: 8. The CDR3 spells CASSSAGQVYYGYTF. The CDR3 DNA reads as TGTGCCAGCAGCTCCGCCGGACAGGTCTACTATGGCTACACCTTC.

This rearrangement joins TRBV6-2 or TRBV6-3 to TRBJ1-5, with a weak D call TRBD1 (6 bases). Trimming removed 4 bases at V and 3 bases at J, with 13 bases between. This CDR3 comprises 15 residues. In germline, CDR1 is MNHEY, CDR2 SVGEGT. The CDR3 is CASSSPRDNNQPQHF. The DNA for the CDR3 is TGTGCCAGCAGTTCCCCGAGGGACAACAATCAGCCCCAGCATTTT.

The chain has TRBV12-3 or TRBV12-4 and TRBJ1-5, with D unresolved. This CDR3 has 12 amino acids. Trimming left V 6 bases short and J 7 bases short, with 10 bases between. The CDR3 bases are TGTGCCAGCAGCCCTACCCGCCAGCCCCAGCATTTT. Translated, it gives CASSPTRQPQHF.

The chain has TRBV20-1 and TRBJ1-2; TRBD1 aligns across 9 bases. The CDR3 spans 16 residues. V lost 3 bases to trimming and J lost 5 bases; unmatched junction nucleotides: 13. Germline CDR1 is DFQATT and CDR2 is SNEGSKA (reference sequence). CDR3 amino acids: CSASYSGTGLEYGYTF. Written as DNA, the CDR3 is TGCAGTGCTAGTTATTCCGGGACAGGGTTGGAATATGGCTACACCTTC.

The rearrangement uses TRBV3-1 (or the pseudogene TRBV3-2) and TRBJ2-2; D is undetermined. Trimming left V 4 bases short and J 5 bases short, with 11 bases between. Germline-derived CDR1 and CDR2 are LGHDT and YNNKEL (reference sequence). The CDR3 is 14 amino acids. The CDR3 protein is CASSPRLLTGELFF. For the CDR3, the DNA is TGTGCCAGCAGCCCCCGGTTGCTTACCGGGGAGCTGTTTTTT.

V is TRBV7-9 and J is TRBJ1-1; D remains ambiguous. The CDR3 is made up of 15 amino acids. Germline assignment: CDR1 SEHNR and CDR2 FQNEAQ (reference sequence). V lost 5 bases and J 0 bases, leaving 13 bases between the germline ends. The CDR3 region has the DNA TGTGCCAGCAGCCCACAAGGAGGGATGAACACTGAAGCTTTCTTT. It encodes CASSPQGGMNTEAFF.

This clone was observed a single time. This chain links TRBV7-7 with TRBJ2-5, with 8 bases that match TRBD1. Trimming at V came to 2 bases and at J to 5 bases, leaving 7 bases not matched to a gene. This CDR3 is built from 15 residues. CDR1 is SSHAT, CDR2 FNYEAQ, per germline (reference sequence). DNA for the CDR3: TGTGCCAGCAGCTTAACAGGGGGTGTTTGGGAGACCCAGTACTTC. Translation: CASSLTGGVWETQYF.

The genes are TRBV11-2 and TRBJ2-3; the D gene is possibly TRBD2 (5 bases). CDR1 is SGHAT, CDR2 FQNNGV, per germline. This CDR3 has 17 residues. Trimming stripped 3 bases from V and 2 bases from J, with 18 bases between. The CDR3 nucleotides read TGTGCCAGCAGCTTTGGGAGCGGTCCGAAGAACACAGATACGCAGTATTTT. This gives the protein CASSFGSGPKNTDTQYF.

The chain is built from TRBV9 and TRBJ2-5; 7 nucleotides match TRBD1. Germline values: CDR1 SGDLS, CDR2 YYNGEE. V dropped 0 bases and J dropped 5; count of bases not matched to a gene: 10. CDR3 length: 16 amino acids. For the CDR3, the DNA is TGTGCCAGCAGCGTAGGAGAGGGGGCAGGGTGGGAGACCCAGTACTTC. Translated: CASSVGEGAGWETQYF.

The genes are TRBV3-1 (or the pseudogene TRBV3-2) and TRBJ1-5; D is undetermined. Deletions cut 6 bases from V and 4 bases from J, with 16 bases between. CDR1 and CDR2 from the germline V gene are LGHDT and YNNKEL (reference sequence). The CDR3 sequence is 15 residues long. The CDR3 sequence is CASSKDMAANQPQHF. The CDR3 DNA reads TGTGCCAGCAGTAAAGATATGGCGGCTAATCAGCCCCAGCATTTT.

This clone has only one observation. V gene TRBV11-2 combines with J gene TRBJ1-2, with D uncertain. CDR3 length equals 14 residues. Trimming pared 2 bases from V and 4 bases from J, leaving 11 bases between. Germline V lookup: CDR1 SGHAT, CDR2 FQNNGV. Here the CDR3 DNA reads TGTGCCAGCAGCTTAACCGGGGTAGCCTATGGCTACACCTTC. It specifies CASSLTGVAYGYTF.

This chain uses TRBV27 with TRBJ1-5; 7 bases match TRBD1. The CDR3 is 16 residues long. V trimming: 2 bases; J trimming: 7 bases; junction bases outside the gene matches: 11. Germline V CDR1 and CDR2: MNHEY, SMNVEV (reference sequence). This chain's CDR3 is CASSLVSPTGNQPQHF. The CDR3 nucleotides read TGTGCCAGCAGTTTAGTTTCTCCGACAGGGAACCAGCCCCAGCATTTT.

J is TRBJ2-7 and V is TRBV6-2 or TRBV6-3; TRBD1 matches at 8 bases. V trimming: 5 bases; J trimming: 3 bases; junction bases outside the gene matches: 6. The CDR3 has 14 amino acids. Germline CDR1 and CDR2: MNHEY and SVGEGT. CDR3 in DNA: TGTGCCAGCAGTGACGGACAGGGAGGCTACGAGCAGTACTTC. Its translation is CASSDGQGGYEQYF.

This clone was counted a few times. The chain couples TRBV11-2 to TRBJ2-1; 7 bases fit TRBD1. Trimming took 5 bases from V and 4 from J; bases not matched to a gene: 5. This CDR3 has 14 amino acids. From germline, CDR1 is SGHAT and CDR2 FQNNGV. CDR3: CASSGDSSYNEQFF. The CDR3 coding sequence is TGTGCCAGCAGCGGGGACAGTAGTTACAATGAGCAGTTCTTC. Full variable domain (outside the CDR3, taken from reference TRBV11-2 and TRBJ2-1): EAGVAQSPRYKIIEKRQSVAFWCNPISGHATLYWYQQILGQGPKLLIQFQNNGVVDDSQLPKDRFSAERLKGVDSTLKIQPAKLEDSAVYLCASSGDSSYNEQFFGPGTRLTVL.

The CDR3 protein is CASSLTGTRFYEQYF. The CDR3 DNA reads as TGTGCCAGCAGTCTCACCGGGACACGCTTCTACGAGCAGTACTTC. J is TRBJ2-7 and V is TRBV27; D possibly corresponds to TRBD1 (6 bases). Germline V gene sequence: CDR1 MNHEY, CDR2 SMNVEV (reference sequence). The CDR3 runs to 15 residues. Trimming took off 5 bases at V and 3 bases at J, with 17 bases between the two ends.

This clone has a handful of counts. The chain employs TRBV29-1 and TRBJ2-7; tentative D call: TRBD1 (5 bases). The CDR3 length is 14 residues. The germline V gene has CDR1 SQVTM and CDR2 ANQGSEA. The V end was cut by 2 bases, the J end by 4 bases, with 15 bases between. DNA for the CDR3: TGCAGCGTTGAATATACAGGCAATCCTTACGAGCAGTACTTC. Protein product: CSVEYTGNPYEQYF.

V is TRBV29-1 and J is TRBJ2-1, with D uncertain. The CDR3 loop spans 13 amino acids. In germline, CDR1 is SQVTM, CDR2 ANQGSEA. Trimming removed 3 bases at V and 1 base at J, with 7 bases between. DNA for the CDR3: TGCAGCGTTGACAGTGATTCCTACAATGAGCAGTTCTTC. This gives the protein CSVDSDSYNEQFF.

The genes are TRBV7-2 and TRBJ2-3, with 10 bases fitting TRBD2. The germline gives CDR1 SGHTA, CDR2 FQGNSA. V shed 5 bases and J 12 bases; nucleotides not matched to a gene: 11. The CDR3 contains 14 residues. The CDR3: CASSPNSSGRGQYF. The CDR3 coding sequence is TGTGCCAGCAGCCCAAACTCTAGCGGGAGAGGCCAGTATTTT.

This rearrangement joins TRBV3-1 (or the pseudogene TRBV3-2) to TRBJ1-1; D possibly corresponds to TRBD1 (5 bases). The germline V gene encodes CDR1 LGHDT and CDR2 YNNKEL (reference sequence). The CDR3 spans 14 residues. V gave up 4 bases and J gave up 3 bases, with 12 bases separating them. This chain's CDR3 is CASSRMQGDTEAFF. CDR3 DNA sequence: TGTGCCAGCAGCCGCATGCAAGGGGACACTGAAGCTTTCTTT.

V is TRBV18 and J is TRBJ2-1, with 9 bases aligning to TRBD1. With 4 bases clipped from V and 10 bases from J, the junction kept 11 bases outside the gene matches. The CDR3 is 15 residues long. The germline V gene has CDR1 KGHSH and CDR2 LQKENI. The CDR3 loop reads CASSHEQGAQQEQFF. As DNA, the CDR3 is TGTGCCAGCTCACATGAACAGGGGGCGCAGCAGGAGCAGTTCTTC.

This clone was seen a single time. This rearrangement joins TRBV5-1 to TRBJ2-3; TRBD2 matches at 10 bases. Germline CDR1 reads SGHRS; CDR2 reads YFSETQ. The trim removed 0 bases at V and 4 bases at J, leaving 8 bases unmatched. The length of the CDR3 is 17 residues. The CDR3 DNA reads TGCGCCAGCAGCTTGGCGGCTAGCGGGAGTGCCCCAGATACGCAGTATTTT. It codes for CASSLAASGSAPDTQYF. The full variable domain, its missing parts supplied by reference TRBV5-1 and TRBJ2-3, is KAGVTQTPRYLIKTRGQQVTLSCSPISGHRSVSWYQQTPGQGLQFLFEYFSETQRNKGNFPGRFSGRQFSNSRSEMNVSTLELGDSALYLCASSLAASGSAPDTQYFGPGTRLTVL.

The chain links TRBV13 to TRBJ1-2, with 7 bases that match TRBD1. The trim removed 5 bases at V and 5 bases at J, leaving 14 bases unmatched. CDR3 length: 16 amino acids. Germline V gene lookup returns CDR1 PRHDT and CDR2 FYEKMQ (reference sequence). This chain's CDR3 is CASSPLDSPGGYGYTF. Written as DNA, the CDR3 is TGTGCCAGCAGCCCCTTGGACAGCCCAGGGGGTTATGGCTACACCTTC.